The 3 T cell receptor beta chains presented below share a single source sample, sequenced in a study of T cell responses to AZD1222 COVID-19 vaccine. This table comes from immunoSEQ multiplex PCR, and its TCRdb copy is limited to in-frame clones, with some not included. Among some 110,000 clones listed, roughly 84% were seen once. The specimen comprised peripheral blood, sampled 28 days after the second AZD1222 dose. These receptors were taken from an adult who received the AZD1222 COVID-19 vaccine.

The chain couples TRBV5-1 to TRBJ1-4; possibly TRBD1 for D (6 bases). This CDR3 spans 14 amino acids. The germline V gene encodes CDR1 SGHRS and CDR2 YFSETQ. The V end was cut by 5 bases, the J end by 8 bases, with 16 bases between. CDR3 residues: CASSPGAGEEKLFF. Written as DNA, the CDR3 is TGCGCCAGCAGTCCCGGGGCAGGGGAAGAAAAACTGTTTTTT.

V usage is TRBV19 and J usage is TRBJ1-5, with D possibly matching TRBD1 (5 bases). The CDR3 is 15 residues long. Per germline, CDR1 LNHDA and CDR2 SQIVND (reference sequence). Trimming stripped 1 base from V and 3 bases from J, with 10 bases between. The CDR3 loop is CASSIGGGNNQPQHF. The CDR3, as DNA: TGTGCCAGTAGTATAGGGGGGGGGAACAATCAGCCCCAGCATTTT.

The V and J genes are TRBV12-3 or TRBV12-4 and TRBJ1-5, with D uncertain. The CDR3 is 13 residues long. Trimming removed 5 bases at V and 6 bases at J, with 11 bases between. The CDR3 reads CASSQNTGQPQHF. The DNA of the CDR3 is TGTGCCAGCAGTCAGAATACTGGTCAGCCCCAGCATTTT.